Included here is one T cell receptor (beta chain) sequence, with context. Its antigen remains unidentified. The data were taken from a study of response to subunit inactivated influenza vaccine. Points from the study as a whole: Each seasonal flu vaccination may recruit only limited new T cells, authors suggested.

TCRdb processed the RT-PCR reads anew with MiXCR; each CDR3 protein has one entry. Among roughly 500,000 distinct CDR3 sequences listed, 15% to 20% were seen once. The germline gives CDR1 DFQATT, CDR2 SNEGSKA (reference sequence). V lost 3 bases and J 8 bases, leaving 10 bases between the germline ends. The CDR3 runs 12 residues. The rearrangement links TRBV20-1 to TRBJ1-4, with D unclear. The source is a man aged 45 to 70 who received an inactivated influenza vaccine. Sequenced here: CD4+ T cells sorted from PBMCs, sampled approximately 25 months after vaccination. The CDR3 bases are TGCAGTGCTAGGTCGGACCTCGAAAAACTGTTTTTT. Translating gives CSARSDLEKLFF.